The present entry profiles one T cell receptor (beta chain) with its context. Its antigen has not been determined. No base quality values were provided; no much bigger clone lies one nucleotide off. This sample was included in a study of blood T cell repertoires in COVID-19 (dated by TCRdb to the early 2020s). For the study in its entirety: Samples from collaborators originated in the United States, Italy and Spain and spanned both the acute and convalescent phases of COVID-19. HLA class I and class II types, where available, came from metadata supplied by the sample provider rather than from assay-based typing. Samples came from the ongoing ImmuneRACE study (first 160 participants) plus 1,254 subjects from 6 global collaborators. The material from the prospective study consisted of cDNA or gDNA derived from T cells, B-cell-depleted T cells, or PBMCs. Deeply sampled blood TCRbeta repertoires from subjects exposed to, actively infected with, or recovered from COVID-19 were included in the dataset. Nearly every sample came with metadata listing a de-identified subject ID, COVID-19 status, age in years and sex. The repertoires were made available in a free public database intended to serve as a resource for research on the immune response to SARS-CoV-2. The full study reports these points: The quantity of clinical and demographic metadata differed by source and by participant and was supplied without curation.

Participants in the prospective study were aged roughly 18 to 100 years, lived in more than 20 United States geographic areas, and enrolled through a virtual design. Cohort assignment in the prospective study relied on participant-reported clinical history from a screening survey and a study questionnaire. For ImmuneRACE Cohort 3, a participant was defined as recovered based on two consecutive negative NP/OP PCR tests, clearance by a healthcare professional, or resolution of symptoms. Mobile phlebotomists in the prospective study collected whole blood, serum and a nasopharyngeal or oropharyngeal swab from every participant. Over a 2-month period, participants in the prospective study had the option of providing additional blood draws and questionnaires. Blood samples from the prospective study were shipped frozen or at room temperature prior to DNA extraction. TCRbeta CDR3 regions were amplified from genomic DNA by means of the immunoSEQ Assay, a bias-controlled multiplex PCR. Per the source publication's procedure: Nucleated cell counts per sample were estimated from amplification of reference gene primers within the assay. Sequence reads were collapsed and filtered to measure the absolute abundance of every unique TCRbeta CDR3 rearrangement. Productive Simpson clonality was computed per sample as the square root of Simpson's diversity index over productive rearrangements. Drawn from immuneACCESS, this table holds only the in-frame rearrangements with V and J called that TCRdb kept. Clones are partly lost; checked studies trace under half to an unresolved V gene and leave the rest unexplained. Clone size and the V and J calls come from that table; the DNA yielded D and trimming. The sample profile shows a few hundred thousand clones; around nine tenths of them were found once. Roughly a tenth of the sample is held by the ten biggest clonotypes.

The CDR3 contains 14 residues, cysteine and phenylalanine counted. This entry keeps only the CDR3 DNA: 42 bases, framed from base 1. As encoded in the germline V gene, CDR1 is SGHRS while CDR2 is YFSETQ. Here V drops 4 bases and J drops 8 bases, and the junction holds 8 bases not matched to any gene. Input material: PBMCs or T cells enriched from blood (not recorded which). This chain joins TRBV5-1 to TRBJ2-1, with TRBD1 matching 8 junction bases. The TCR comes from a woman aged 25 to 39 who had recovered from COVID-19. Here is the DNA: TGCGCCAGCAGCCAGGACAGGGAGGCCCATGAGCAGTTCTTC. This codes for CASSQDREAHEQFF.